This T cell receptor beta chain appears in the sequencing data of a study of blood T cell repertoires in COVID-19. V was pared by 2 bases and J by 6 bases, with 7 bases of the junction left unmatched. The CDR3 covers 16 residues. Germline assignment: CDR1 LGHDT and CDR2 YNNKEL (reference sequence). Under the authors' procedure: Cell counts per sample came from amplifying reference gene primers. Here immunoSEQ multiplex PCR was the method, and the copy in TCRdb shows in-frame clones only, minus some. V and J calls and clone size come straight from that table; D and trimming were deduced from the DNA. Among about 440,000 clones listed, 70% to 90% were seen once. Participant ages covered 18 to 89 years across 20 to 30 US areas. The study assigned cohorts using participant-reported clinical history.

The clonotype originates from a woman in her late teens or twenties with acute COVID-19. Sequencing was performed on PBMCs or T cells enriched from blood (not recorded which). This chain joins TRBV3-1 (or the pseudogene TRBV3-2) and TRBJ2-1; 10 nucleotides agree with TRBD1. In DNA form, the CDR3 reads TGTGCCAGCAGCCAACCCAGGACAGGGGGGGGCAATGAGCAGTTCTTC. Amino acids: CASSQPRTGGGNEQFF.